This T cell receptor (beta chain) was recovered during a study of cytomegalovirus exposure and HLA in healthy donors. The study's findings and limits: HLA alleles were associated with around 17,000 TCR beta sequences in a later analysis at 0.05 false discovery rate. Reports indicated that the classifier achieved high specificity and sensitivity in diagnosing cytomegalovirus status.

Regarding donors, all were healthy bone marrow donors. Vbeta (60) and Jbeta (13) primers were used in the PCR. Repertoires were generated with immunoSEQ multiplex PCR, while TCRdb's copy carries only in-frame clones and drops some. This repertoire shows some 150,000 clones, 64% found once; its top ten account for 2% to 3%. With V trimmed by 3 bases and J by 5 bases, 9 bases remained unmatched. The CDR3 covers 15 residues. Germline V gene data show CDR1 as MGHRA and CDR2 as YSYEKL. This clone showed up just a few times. Its antigen is undetermined. The genes are TRBV4-1 and TRBJ2-5; 7 nucleotides line up with TRBD2. Material: PBMCs. The clonotype was recovered from a woman in her thirties or forties in good health and CMV-seronegative. CDR3 coding DNA: TGCGCCAGCAGCCAGGGGACTTACGGGGGGGAGACCCAGTACTTC. Translation gives CASSQGTYGGETQYF.